The text below deals with one T cell receptor beta chain. This sample is drawn from a study of blood T cell repertoires in COVID-19. On the study more broadly: Specimens from acute and convalescent COVID-19 originated in the United States, Italy and Spain. Sources were T cells, B-cell-depleted T cells, or PBMCs; the material itself was cDNA or gDNA.

The CDR3 loop spans 18 amino acids. Germline CDR1 reads MGHRA; CDR2 reads YSYEKL. V was clipped by 3 bases and J by 4 bases; unmatched bases: 9. Original analysis: Counts of nucleated cells, estimated from reference gene primer amplification, were obtained. Here immunoSEQ multiplex PCR was the method, and the copy in TCRdb shows in-frame clones only, minus some. The D gene and trimming were derived from the DNA, and the V and J assignments and clone size from that table. Found here are tens of thousands of clones, about 80% of them singletons; the top ten hold approximately 10%. The chain uses TRBV4-1 and TRBJ2-6; 10 nucleotides align to TRBD1. This sequence originates from a man aged 45-65 years with acute or convalescent COVID-19. Sequenced material: peripheral blood. In DNA form, the CDR3 reads TGCGCCAGCAGCCATGGGGGACAGGGGCTCTCCGGGGCCAACGTCCTGACTTTC. Translation: CASSHGGQGLSGANVLTF.